This T cell receptor beta chain was retrieved from a study of blood T cell repertoires in COVID-19. Repertoires were generated with immunoSEQ multiplex PCR, while TCRdb's copy carries only in-frame clones and drops some. This sample has around 150,000 clones, with about 80% found just once. The CDR3 has 13 residues. Germline CDR1 and CDR2: SEHNR and FQNEAQ (reference sequence). The ends were cut back, 5 bases at V and 7 bases at J, with 14 bases in the middle. The sequencing input was peripheral blood. This sequence joins TRBV7-9 and TRBJ1-1; maybe TRBD1 (6 bases). The sequence derives from a man between 70 and 80 years old with acute or convalescent COVID-19. CDR3 DNA sequence: TGTGCCAGCAGCCTACGGGGGGCCGGTGAAGCTTTCTTT. It encodes CASSLRGAGEAFF.